This TCR beta chain originates from a study of shared clonotypes between healthy human individuals. Sequenced by immunoSEQ multiplex PCR; TCRdb stores in-frame clones only, minus some. The repertoire holds more than 2,000,000 clones, with more than 85% as singletons. Study-level points and caveats: The study found lower generation probabilities in non-shared clonotypes than in those shared by all four donors.

CDR1 and CDR2 (germline): SGHTA, FQGNSA. CDR3 length: 16 amino acids. With 1 base clipped from V and 4 bases from J, the junction kept 6 bases outside the gene matches. For this clone: What it recognizes is unknown.

The source of this sequence is a man between 18 and 35 years old in good health. Some clones in this sample may be carry-over from other donors' samples. Sequencing was performed on naive CD4+ T cells from PBMCs. The subset is: CD45RA+ positively selected. The chain employs TRBV7-2 and TRBJ2-1, with TRBD1 matching over 8 bases. The CDR3 loop is CASSLVGTGMYNEQFF. For the CDR3, the DNA is TGTGCCAGCAGCTTAGTCGGGACAGGTATGTACAATGAGCAGTTCTTC.